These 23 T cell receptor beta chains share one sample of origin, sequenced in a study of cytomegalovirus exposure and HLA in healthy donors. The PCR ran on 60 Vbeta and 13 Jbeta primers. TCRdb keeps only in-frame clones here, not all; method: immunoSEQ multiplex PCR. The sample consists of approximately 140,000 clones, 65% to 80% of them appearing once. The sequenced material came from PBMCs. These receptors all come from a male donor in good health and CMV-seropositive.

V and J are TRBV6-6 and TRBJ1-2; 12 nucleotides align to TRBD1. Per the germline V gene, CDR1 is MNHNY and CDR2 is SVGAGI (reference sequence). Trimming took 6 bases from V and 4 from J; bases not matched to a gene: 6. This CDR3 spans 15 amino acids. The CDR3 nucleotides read TGTGCCAGCAGAACCGGGACAGGGGGCCTCTATGGCTACACCTTC. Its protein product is CASRTGTGGLYGYTF.

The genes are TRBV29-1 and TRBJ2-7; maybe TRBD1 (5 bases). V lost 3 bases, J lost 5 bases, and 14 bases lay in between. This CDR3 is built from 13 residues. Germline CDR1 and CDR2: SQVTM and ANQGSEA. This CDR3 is CSVESGLQDEQYF. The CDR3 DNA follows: TGCAGCGTTGAGTCAGGGTTGCAGGACGAGCAGTACTTC.

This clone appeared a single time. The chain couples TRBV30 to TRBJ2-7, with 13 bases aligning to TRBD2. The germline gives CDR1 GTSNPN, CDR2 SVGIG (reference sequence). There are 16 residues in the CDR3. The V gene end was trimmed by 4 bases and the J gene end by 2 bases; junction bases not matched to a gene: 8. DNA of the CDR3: TGTGCCTGGACCACCTGGGGACTAGCGGGAACCTACGAGCAGTACTTC. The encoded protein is CAWTTWGLAGTYEQYF.

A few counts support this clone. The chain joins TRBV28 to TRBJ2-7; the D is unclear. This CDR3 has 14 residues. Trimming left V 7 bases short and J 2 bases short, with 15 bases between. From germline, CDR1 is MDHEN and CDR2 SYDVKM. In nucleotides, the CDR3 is TGTGCCAGCAATCTGGCCGCTGGTACCTACGAGCAGTACTTC. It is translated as CASNLAAGTYEQYF.

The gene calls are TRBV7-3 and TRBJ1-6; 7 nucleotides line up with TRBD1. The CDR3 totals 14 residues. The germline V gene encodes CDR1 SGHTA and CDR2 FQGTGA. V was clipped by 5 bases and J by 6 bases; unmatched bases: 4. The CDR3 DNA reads TGTGCCAGCAGCCCGACAGGGCCTAATTCACCCCTCCACTTT. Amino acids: CASSPTGPNSPLHF.

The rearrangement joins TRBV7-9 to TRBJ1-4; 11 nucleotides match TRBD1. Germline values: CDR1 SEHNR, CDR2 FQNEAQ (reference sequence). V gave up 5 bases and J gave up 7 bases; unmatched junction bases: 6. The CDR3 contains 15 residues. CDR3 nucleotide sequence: TGTGCCAGCAGCGCAACCGGGACAGGGGGTGAAAAACTGTTTTTT. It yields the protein CASSATGTGGEKLFF.

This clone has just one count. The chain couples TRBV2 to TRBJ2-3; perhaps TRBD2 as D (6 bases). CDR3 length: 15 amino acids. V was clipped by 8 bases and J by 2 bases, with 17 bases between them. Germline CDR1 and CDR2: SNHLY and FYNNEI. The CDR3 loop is CASPRVSGDTDTQYF. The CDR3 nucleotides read TGTGCCAGCCCACGAGTGTCGGGGGACACAGATACGCAGTATTTT.

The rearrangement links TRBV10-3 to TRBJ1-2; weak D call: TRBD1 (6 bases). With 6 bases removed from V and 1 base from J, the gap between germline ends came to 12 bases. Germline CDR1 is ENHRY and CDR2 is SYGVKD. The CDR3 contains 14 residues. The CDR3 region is CAIRTTDSNYGYTF. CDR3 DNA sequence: TGTGCCATCAGGACCACGGACAGTAACTATGGCTACACCTTC.

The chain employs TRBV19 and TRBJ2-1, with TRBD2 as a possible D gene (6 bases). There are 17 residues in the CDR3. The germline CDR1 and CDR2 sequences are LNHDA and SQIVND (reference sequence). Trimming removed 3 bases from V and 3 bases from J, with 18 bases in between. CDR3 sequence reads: CASSMAPRGKIYNEQFF. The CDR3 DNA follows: TGTGCCAGTAGTATGGCCCCCCGCGGGAAGATCTACAATGAGCAGTTCTTC.

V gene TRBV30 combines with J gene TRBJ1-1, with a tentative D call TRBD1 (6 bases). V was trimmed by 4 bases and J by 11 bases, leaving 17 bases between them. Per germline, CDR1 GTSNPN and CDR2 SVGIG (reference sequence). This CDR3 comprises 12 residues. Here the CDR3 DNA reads TGTGCCTGGAATTCGGACAGCGACTTGGCTTTCTTT. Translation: CAWNSDSDLAFF.

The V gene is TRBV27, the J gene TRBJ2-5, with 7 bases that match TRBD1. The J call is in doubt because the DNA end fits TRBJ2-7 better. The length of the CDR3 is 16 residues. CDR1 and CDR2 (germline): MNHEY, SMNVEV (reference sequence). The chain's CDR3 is CASSPLRTGRAYEQYF. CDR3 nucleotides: TGTGCCAGCAGTCCCCTACGGACAGGCCGAGCCTACGAGCAGTACTTC.

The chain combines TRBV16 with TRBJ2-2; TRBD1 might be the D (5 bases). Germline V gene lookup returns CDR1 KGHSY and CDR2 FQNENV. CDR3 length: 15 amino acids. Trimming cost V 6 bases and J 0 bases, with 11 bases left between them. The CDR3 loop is CASRQGRANTGELFF. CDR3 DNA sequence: TGTGCCAGCAGACAAGGCAGGGCGAACACCGGGGAGCTGTTTTTT.

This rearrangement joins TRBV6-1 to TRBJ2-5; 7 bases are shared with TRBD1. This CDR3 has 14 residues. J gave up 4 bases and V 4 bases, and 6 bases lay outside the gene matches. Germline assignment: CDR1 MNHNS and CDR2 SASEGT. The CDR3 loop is CASSVAGGSETQYF. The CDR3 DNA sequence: TGTGCCAGCAGTGTCGCAGGGGGTTCAGAGACCCAGTACTTC.

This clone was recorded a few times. The CDR3 loop reads CASSLTSGTANTGELFF. The CDR3 bases are TGCGCCAGCAGCCTAACTAGCGGCACAGCGAACACCGGGGAGCTGTTTTTT. The chain recombines TRBV5-1 with TRBJ2-2, with 8 nucleotides matching TRBD2. The germline CDR1 and CDR2 sequences are SGHRS and YFSETQ. The CDR3 covers 17 residues. The trim removed 4 bases at V and 0 bases at J, leaving 8 bases unmatched.

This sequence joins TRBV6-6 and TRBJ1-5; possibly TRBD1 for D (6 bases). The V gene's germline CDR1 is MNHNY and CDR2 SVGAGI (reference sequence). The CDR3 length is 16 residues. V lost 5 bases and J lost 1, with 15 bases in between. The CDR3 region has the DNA TGTGCCAGCAGTCCCCGTGGGGGCCCCAGCAATCAGCCCCAGCATTTT. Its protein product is CASSPRGGPSNQPQHF.

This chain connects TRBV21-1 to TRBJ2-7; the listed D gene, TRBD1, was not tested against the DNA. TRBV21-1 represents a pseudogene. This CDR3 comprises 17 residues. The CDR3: CASSKDRGQGRSYEQYF. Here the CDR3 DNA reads TGTGCCAGCAGCAAAGATAGGGGACAGGGGCGCTCCTACGAGCAGTACTTC.

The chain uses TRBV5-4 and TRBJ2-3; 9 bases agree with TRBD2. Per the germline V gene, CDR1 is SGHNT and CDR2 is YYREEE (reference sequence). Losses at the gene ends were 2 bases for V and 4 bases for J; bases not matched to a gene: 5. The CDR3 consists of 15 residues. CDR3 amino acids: CASSLLAGGADTQYF. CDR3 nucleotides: TGTGCCAGCAGCTTACTAGCGGGTGGCGCAGATACGCAGTATTTT.

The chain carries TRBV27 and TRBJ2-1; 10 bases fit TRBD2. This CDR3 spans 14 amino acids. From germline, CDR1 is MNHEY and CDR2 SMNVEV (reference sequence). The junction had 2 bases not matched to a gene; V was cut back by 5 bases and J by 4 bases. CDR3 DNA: TGTGCCAGCAGTCGGACTAGCGGATACAATGAGCAGTTCTTC. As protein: CASSRTSGYNEQFF.

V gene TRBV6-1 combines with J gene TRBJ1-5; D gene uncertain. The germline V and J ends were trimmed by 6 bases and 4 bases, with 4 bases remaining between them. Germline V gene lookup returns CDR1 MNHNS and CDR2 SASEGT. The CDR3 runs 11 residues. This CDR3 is CASSLNQPQHF. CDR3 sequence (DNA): TGTGCCAGCAGCCTAAATCAGCCCCAGCATTTT.

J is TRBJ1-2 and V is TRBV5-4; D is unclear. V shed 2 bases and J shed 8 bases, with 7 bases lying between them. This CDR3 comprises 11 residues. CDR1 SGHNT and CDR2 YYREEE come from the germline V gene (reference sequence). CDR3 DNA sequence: TGTGCCAGCAGCTTACTAGGAGGCTACACCTTC. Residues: CASSLLGGYTF. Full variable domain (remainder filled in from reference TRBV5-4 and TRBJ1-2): ETGVTQSPTHLIKTRGQQVTLRCSSQSGHNTVSWYQQALGQGPQFIFQYYREEENGRGNFPPRFSGLQFPNYSSELNVNALELDDSALYLCASSLLGGYTFGSGTRLTVV.

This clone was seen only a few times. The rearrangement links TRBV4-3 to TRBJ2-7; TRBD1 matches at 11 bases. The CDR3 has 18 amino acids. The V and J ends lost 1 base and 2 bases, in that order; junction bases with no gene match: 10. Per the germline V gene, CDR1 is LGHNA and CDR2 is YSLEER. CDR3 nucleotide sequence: TGCGCCAGCAGCCAAGGCTATCGTTTGGGACAGGGGGCCTACGAGCAGTACTTC. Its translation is CASSQGYRLGQGAYEQYF.

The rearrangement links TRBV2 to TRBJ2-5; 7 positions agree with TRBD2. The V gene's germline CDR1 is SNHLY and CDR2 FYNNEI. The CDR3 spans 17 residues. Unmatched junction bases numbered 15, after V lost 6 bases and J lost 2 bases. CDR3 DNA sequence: TGTGCCAGCAGGTCCCTATTGGGGCTAGCGGTTCAAGAGACCCAGTACTTC. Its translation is CASRSLLGLAVQETQYF.

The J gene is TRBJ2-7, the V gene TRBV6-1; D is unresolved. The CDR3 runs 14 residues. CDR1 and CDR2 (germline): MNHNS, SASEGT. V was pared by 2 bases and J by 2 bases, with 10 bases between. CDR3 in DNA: TGTGCCAGCAGTGAATTTGAGGCCCCCTACGAGCAGTACTTC. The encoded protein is CASSEFEAPYEQYF.